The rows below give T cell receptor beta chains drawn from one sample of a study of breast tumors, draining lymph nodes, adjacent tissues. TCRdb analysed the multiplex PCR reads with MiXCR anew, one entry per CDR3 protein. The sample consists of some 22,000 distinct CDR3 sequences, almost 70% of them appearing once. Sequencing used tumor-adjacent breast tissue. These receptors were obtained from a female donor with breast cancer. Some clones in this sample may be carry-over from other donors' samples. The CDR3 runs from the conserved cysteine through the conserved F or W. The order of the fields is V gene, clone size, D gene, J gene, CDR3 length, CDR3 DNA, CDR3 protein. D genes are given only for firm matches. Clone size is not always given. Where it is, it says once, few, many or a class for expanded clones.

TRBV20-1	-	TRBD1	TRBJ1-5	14	TGCAGTGCCTGGGGACAGGGGGGCAATCAGCCCCAGCATTTT	CSAWGQGGNQPQHF
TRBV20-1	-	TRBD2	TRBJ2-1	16	TGCAGTGCTAGAGATCGTGCGGGAGCGGGTTACAATGAGCAGTTCTTC	CSARDRAGAGYNEQFF
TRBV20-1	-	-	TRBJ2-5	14	TGCAGTGCTATTTCTCTCGGAGTTTGGGAGACCCAGTACTTC	CSAISLGVWETQYF
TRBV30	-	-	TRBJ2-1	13	TGTGCCTGGAGGAGCGGGTCCTACAATGAGCAGTTCTTC	CAWRSGSYNEQFF
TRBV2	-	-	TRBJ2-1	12	TGTGCCAGCCATGTGGGGATATATGAGCAGTTCTTC	CASHVGIYEQFF
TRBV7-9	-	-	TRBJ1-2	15	TGTGCCAGCAGCTTGAGTGTAGGCGGAGGGGATGGCTACACCTTC	CASSLSVGGGDGYTF
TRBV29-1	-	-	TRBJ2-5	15	TGCAGCGTTGAAGCGGGAAGAGGGGTTGAAGAGACCCAGTACTTC	CSVEAGRGVEETQYF
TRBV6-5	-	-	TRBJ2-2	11	TGTGCCAGCCGGAGGACCGGGGAGCTGTTTTTT	CASRRTGELFF
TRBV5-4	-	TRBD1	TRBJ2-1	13	TGTGCCAGCAGCCCCGGACAGGGGAGTGAGCAGTTCTTC	CASSPGQGSEQFF
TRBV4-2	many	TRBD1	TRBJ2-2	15	TGTGCCAGCAGCCACGGACAGGGAAGTACCGGGGAGCTGTTTTTT	CASSHGQGSTGELFF
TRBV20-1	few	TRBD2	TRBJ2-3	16	TGCAGTGCTAGCGCTAGCGGGAGGGGCGGCACAGATACGCAGTATTTT	CSASASGRGGTDTQYF
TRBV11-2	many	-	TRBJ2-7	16	TGTGCCAGCAGTGTTCGATGGGGGCCCAAGCCGCACGAGCAGTACTTC	CASSVRWGPKPHEQYF
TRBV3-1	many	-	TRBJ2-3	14	TGTGCCAGCGGGGGTGGGTATAGCACAGATACGCAGTATTTT	CASGGGYSTDTQYF
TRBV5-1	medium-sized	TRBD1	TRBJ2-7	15	TGCGCCAGCAGCTTGGGAGGACAGGGGTCAGGCGAGCAGTACTTC	CASSLGGQGSGEQYF